This T cell receptor beta chain was documented in a study of metastatic and nonmetastatic thyroid tumors. Study-level background: The study looked at repertoires side by side in blood and in tumor or nodule tissue from malignant and benign thyroid patients.

Before thyroid surgery, none of the patients had received any treatment. This clone was observed a handful of times. The junction had 4 bases not matched to a gene; V was cut back by 6 bases and J by 2 bases. CDR3 length: 13 amino acids. CDR1 MNHEY and CDR2 SMNVEV come from the germline V gene (reference sequence). TCRdb re-clonotyped the PCR reads via MiXCR. The sample lists about 59,000 clones; just under 30% were seen once. The chain employs TRBV27 and TRBJ2-7, with 7 bases identical to TRBD1. Sequences were obtained from blood. This receptor was taken from a female donor with papillary thyroid cancer or a benign thyroid nodule (not recorded which). Some clones in this sample may be carry-over from other donors' samples. The CDR3 DNA is TGTGCCAGCAGGTGGACAGGAACCTACGAGCAGTACTTC. Its translation: CASRWTGTYEQYF.